These 3 T cell receptor beta chains came from one sample sequenced in a study of cytomegalovirus exposure and HLA in healthy donors. PCR employed 60 Vbeta and 13 Jbeta primers. The data were produced by immunoSEQ multiplex PCR, yet TCRdb's version contains in-frame clones alone and is incomplete. The data show about 150,000 clones, 70% to 80% seen once. Sequencing was performed on PBMCs. All receptors come from a man aged 25 to 40 in good health and CMV-seropositive.

This chain uses TRBV6-1 with TRBJ2-1; no definite D call. Germline CDR1 is MNHNS and CDR2 is SASEGT. The CDR3 runs 12 residues. Trimming took off 7 bases at V and 8 bases at J, with 12 bases between the two ends. The CDR3 protein is CASTENSDEQFF. CDR3 in DNA: TGTGCCAGCACGGAGAATTCGGATGAGCAGTTCTTC.

A note on this clone: Mismatch with germline at one junction end may stem from a read error. V is TRBV7-7 and J is TRBJ2-3, with a possible D match to TRBD2 (5 bases). Germline CDR1 SSHAT, CDR2 FNYEAQ (reference sequence). The CDR3 runs to 17 residues. CDR3 loop: CASSLVGGQAGTDTQYF. The CDR3 DNA reads TGTGCTAGCAGCTTAGTGGGCGGGCAAGCCGGCACAGATACGCAGTATTTT.

The chain recombines TRBV19 with TRBJ1-5; a weak D match, TRBD1 (5 bases). V lost 7 bases and J lost 3, with 16 bases in between. This CDR3 spans 15 amino acids. Per the germline V gene, CDR1 is LNHDA and CDR2 is SQIVND (reference sequence). The CDR3 coding sequence is TGTGCCAGTACGAATTACTGGGGCATCAATCAGCCCCAGCATTTT. It is translated as CASTNYWGINQPQHF.